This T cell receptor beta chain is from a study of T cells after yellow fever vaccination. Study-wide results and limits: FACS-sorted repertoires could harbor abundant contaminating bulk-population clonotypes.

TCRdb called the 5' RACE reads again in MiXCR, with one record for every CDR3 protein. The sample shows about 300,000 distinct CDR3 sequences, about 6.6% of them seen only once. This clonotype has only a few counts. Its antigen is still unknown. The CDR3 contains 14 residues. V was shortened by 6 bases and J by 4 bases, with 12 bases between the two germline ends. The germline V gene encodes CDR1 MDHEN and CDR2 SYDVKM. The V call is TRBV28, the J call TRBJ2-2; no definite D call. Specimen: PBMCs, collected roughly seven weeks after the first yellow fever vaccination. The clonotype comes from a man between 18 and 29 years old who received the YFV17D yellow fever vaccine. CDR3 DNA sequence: TGTGCCAGCAGCCCCGTGGTTCCCACCGGGGAGCTGTTTTTT. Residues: CASSPVVPTGELFF. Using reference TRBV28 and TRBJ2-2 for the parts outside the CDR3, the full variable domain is DVKVTQSSRYLVKRTGEKVFLECVQDMDHENMFWYRQDPGLGLRLIYFSYDVKMKEKGDIPEGYSVSREKKERFSLILESASTNQTSMYLCASSPVVPTGELFFGEGSRLTVL.